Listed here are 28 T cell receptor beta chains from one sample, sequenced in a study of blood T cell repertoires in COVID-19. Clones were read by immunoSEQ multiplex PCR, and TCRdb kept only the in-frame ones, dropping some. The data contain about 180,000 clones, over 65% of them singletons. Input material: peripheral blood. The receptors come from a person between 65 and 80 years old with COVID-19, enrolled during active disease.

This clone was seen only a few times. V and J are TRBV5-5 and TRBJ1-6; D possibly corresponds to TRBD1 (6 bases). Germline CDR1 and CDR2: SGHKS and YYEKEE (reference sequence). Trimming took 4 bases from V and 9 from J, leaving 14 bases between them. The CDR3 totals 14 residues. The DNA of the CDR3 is TGTGCCAGCAGCACCGGGACAATTAGTTCACCCCTCCACTTT. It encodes CASSTGTISSPLHF.

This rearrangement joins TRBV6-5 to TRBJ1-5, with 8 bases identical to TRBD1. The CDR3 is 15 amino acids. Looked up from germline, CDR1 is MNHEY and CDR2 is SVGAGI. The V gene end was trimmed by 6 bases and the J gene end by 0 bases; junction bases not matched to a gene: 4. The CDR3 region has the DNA TGTGCCAGCAGCTTGGACAGGGATAGCAATCAGCCCCAGCATTTT. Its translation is CASSLDRDSNQPQHF.

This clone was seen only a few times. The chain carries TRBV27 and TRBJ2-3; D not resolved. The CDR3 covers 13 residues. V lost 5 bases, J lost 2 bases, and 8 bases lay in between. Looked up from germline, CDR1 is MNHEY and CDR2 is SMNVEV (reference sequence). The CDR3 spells CASSHSPTDTQYF. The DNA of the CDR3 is TGTGCCAGCAGTCACTCCCCCACAGATACGCAGTATTTT.

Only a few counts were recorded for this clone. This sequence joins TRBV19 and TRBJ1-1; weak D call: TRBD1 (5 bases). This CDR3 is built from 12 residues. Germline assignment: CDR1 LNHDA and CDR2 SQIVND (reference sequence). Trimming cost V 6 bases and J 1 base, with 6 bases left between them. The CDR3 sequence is CASRTGNTEAFF. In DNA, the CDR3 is TGTGCCAGTAGAACAGGGAACACTGAAGCTTTCTTT.

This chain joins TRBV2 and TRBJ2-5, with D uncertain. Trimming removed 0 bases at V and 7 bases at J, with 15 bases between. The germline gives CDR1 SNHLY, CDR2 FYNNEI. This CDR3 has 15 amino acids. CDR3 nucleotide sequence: TGTGCCAGCAGTGAAGCGCTTGCACCCCCGGGGACCCAGTACTTC. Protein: CASSEALAPPGTQYF.

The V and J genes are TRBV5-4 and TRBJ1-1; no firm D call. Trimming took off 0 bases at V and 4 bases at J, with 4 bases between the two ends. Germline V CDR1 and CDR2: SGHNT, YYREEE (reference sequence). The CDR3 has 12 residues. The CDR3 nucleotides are TGTGCCAGCAGCTTGGCCTCCACTGAAGCTTTCTTT. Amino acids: CASSLASTEAFF.

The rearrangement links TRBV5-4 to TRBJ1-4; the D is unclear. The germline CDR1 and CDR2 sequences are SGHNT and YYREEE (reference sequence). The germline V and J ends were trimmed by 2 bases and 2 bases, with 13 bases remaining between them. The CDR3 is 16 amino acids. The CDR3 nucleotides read TGTGCCAGCAGCTTTGGAGGTTCAGTTACTAATGAAAAACTGTTTTTT. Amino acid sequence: CASSFGGSVTNEKLFF.

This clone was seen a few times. This CDR3 reads CASSLTPTGRTGELFF. The CDR3 coding sequence is TGTGCCAGCAGTTTAACCCCGACAGGGCGCACCGGGGAGCTGTTTTTT. The V gene is TRBV27, the J gene TRBJ2-2; TRBD1 matches at 7 bases. V shed 2 bases and J 4 bases; nucleotides not matched to a gene: 7. The V gene's germline CDR1 is MNHEY and CDR2 SMNVEV (reference sequence). The CDR3 runs 16 residues.

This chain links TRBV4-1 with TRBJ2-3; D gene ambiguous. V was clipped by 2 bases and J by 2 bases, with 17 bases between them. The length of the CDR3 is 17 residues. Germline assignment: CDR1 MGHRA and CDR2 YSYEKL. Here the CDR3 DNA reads TGCGCCAGCAGCCAACGACAATCCGGCATCACCACAGATACGCAGTATTTT. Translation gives CASSQRQSGITTDTQYF.

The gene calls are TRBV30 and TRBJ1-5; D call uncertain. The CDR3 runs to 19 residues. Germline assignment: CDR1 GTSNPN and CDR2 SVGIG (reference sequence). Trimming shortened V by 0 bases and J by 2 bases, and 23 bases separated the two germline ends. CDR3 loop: CAWSVLPIVTEWGNQPQHF. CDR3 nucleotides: TGTGCCTGGAGTGTACTACCCATAGTCACGGAATGGGGCAATCAGCCCCAGCATTTT.

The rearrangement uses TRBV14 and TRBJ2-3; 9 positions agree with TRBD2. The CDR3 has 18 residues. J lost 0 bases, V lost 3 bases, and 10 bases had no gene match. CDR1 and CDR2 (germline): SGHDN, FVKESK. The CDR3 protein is CASSQLRLAGISTDTQYF. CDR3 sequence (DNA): TGTGCCAGCAGCCAGTTAAGGCTAGCGGGAATCAGCACAGATACGCAGTATTTT.

CDR3 bases: TGTGCCAGCTCACTGGGACAGGAAGCTTTCTTT. Translation gives CASSLGQEAFF. V is TRBV18 and J is TRBJ1-1; 7 bases line up with TRBD1. The J segment lost 8 bases and the V segment lost 4 bases, leaving 1 base of the junction unmatched. CDR1 is KGHSH, CDR2 LQKENI, per germline. The CDR3 is made up of 11 amino acids. The full variable domain, with the rest looked up from reference TRBV18 and TRBJ1-1, is NAGVMQNPRHLVRRRGQEARLRCSPMKGHSHVYWYRQLPEEGLKFMVYLQKENIIDESGMPKERFSAEFPKEGPSILRIQQVVRGDSAAYFCASSLGQEAFFGQGTRLTVV.

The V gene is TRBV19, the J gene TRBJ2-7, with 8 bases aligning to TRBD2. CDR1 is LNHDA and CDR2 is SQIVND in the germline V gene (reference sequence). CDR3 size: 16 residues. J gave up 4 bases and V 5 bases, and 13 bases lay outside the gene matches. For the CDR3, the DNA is TGTGCCAGTAGTCCTCGGGGAGCGGGGGCTTTATACGAGCAGTACTTC. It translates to CASSPRGAGALYEQYF.

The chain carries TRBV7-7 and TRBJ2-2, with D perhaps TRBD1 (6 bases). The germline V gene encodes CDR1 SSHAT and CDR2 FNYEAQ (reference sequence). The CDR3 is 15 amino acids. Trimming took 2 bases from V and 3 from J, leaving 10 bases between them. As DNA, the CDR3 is TGTGCCAGCAGCTTACAGGGGCTGGACACCGGGGAGCTGTTTTTT. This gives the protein CASSLQGLDTGELFF.

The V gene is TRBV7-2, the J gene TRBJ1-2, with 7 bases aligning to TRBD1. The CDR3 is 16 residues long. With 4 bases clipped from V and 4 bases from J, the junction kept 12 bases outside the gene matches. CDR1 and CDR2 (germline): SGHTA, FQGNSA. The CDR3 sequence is CASSYEANRGSYGYTF. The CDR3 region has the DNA TGTGCCAGCAGCTACGAGGCTAACAGGGGAAGCTATGGCTACACCTTC. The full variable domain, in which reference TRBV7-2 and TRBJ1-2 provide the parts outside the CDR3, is GAGVSQSPSNKVTEKGKDVELRCDPISGHTALYWYRQSLGQGLEFLIYFQGNSAPDKSGLPSDRFSAERTGGSVSTLTIQRTQQEDSAVYLCASSYEANRGSYGYTFGSGTRLTVV.

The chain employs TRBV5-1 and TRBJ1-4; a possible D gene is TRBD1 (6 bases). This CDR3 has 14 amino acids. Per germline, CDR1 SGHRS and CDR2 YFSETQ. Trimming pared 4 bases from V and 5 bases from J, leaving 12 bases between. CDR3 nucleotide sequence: TGCGCCAGCAGCCTTTCCAGGGGCAATGAAAAACTGTTTTTT. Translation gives CASSLSRGNEKLFF.

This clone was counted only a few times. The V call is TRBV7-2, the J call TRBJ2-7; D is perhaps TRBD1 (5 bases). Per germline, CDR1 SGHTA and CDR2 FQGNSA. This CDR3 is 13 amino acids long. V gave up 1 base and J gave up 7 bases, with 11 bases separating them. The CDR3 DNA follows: TGTGCCAGCAGCTTAGGGGGCAGGCGTGAGCAGTACTTC. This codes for CASSLGGRREQYF.

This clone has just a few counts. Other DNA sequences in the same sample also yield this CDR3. CDR3 bases: TGTGCCAGCAGTGAAGGGGGCGAGGTCCAGCCCCAGCATTTT. It specifies CASSEGGEVQPQHF. The V call is TRBV2, the J call TRBJ1-5; the D gene is possibly TRBD1 (5 bases). Looked up from germline, CDR1 is SNHLY and CDR2 is FYNNEI. Trimming took off 1 base at V and 7 bases at J, with 11 bases between the two ends. The CDR3 covers 14 residues.

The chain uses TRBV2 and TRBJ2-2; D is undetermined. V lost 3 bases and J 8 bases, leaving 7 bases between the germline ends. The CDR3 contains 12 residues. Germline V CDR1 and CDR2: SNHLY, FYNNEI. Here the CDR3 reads CASSDRRGELFF. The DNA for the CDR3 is TGTGCCAGCAGTGATCGGCGGGGGGAGCTGTTTTTT. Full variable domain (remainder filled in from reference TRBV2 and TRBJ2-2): EPEVTQTPSHQVTQMGQEVILRCVPISNHLYFYWYRQILGQKVEFLVSFYNNEISEKSEIFDDQFSVERPDGSNFTLKIRSTKLEDSAMYFCASSDRRGELFFGEGSRLTVL.

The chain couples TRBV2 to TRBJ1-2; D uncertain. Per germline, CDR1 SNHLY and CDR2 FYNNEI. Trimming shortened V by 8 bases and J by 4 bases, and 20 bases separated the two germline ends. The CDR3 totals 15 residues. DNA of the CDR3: TGTGCCAGCCGCTCCCCCGAGGGTGTTGGCTATGGCTACACCTTC. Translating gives CASRSPEGVGYGYTF.

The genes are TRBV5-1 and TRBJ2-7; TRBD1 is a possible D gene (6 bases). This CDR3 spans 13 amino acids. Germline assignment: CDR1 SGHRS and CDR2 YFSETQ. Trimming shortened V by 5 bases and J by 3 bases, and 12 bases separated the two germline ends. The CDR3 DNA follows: TGCGCCAGCAGTAATGGCAGGGGCTACGAGCAGTACTTC. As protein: CASSNGRGYEQYF. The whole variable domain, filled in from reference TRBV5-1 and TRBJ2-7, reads KAGVTQTPRYLIKTRGQQVTLSCSPISGHRSVSWYQQTPGQGLQFLFEYFSETQRNKGNFPGRFSGRQFSNSRSEMNVSTLELGDSALYLCASSNGRGYEQYFGPGTRLTVT.

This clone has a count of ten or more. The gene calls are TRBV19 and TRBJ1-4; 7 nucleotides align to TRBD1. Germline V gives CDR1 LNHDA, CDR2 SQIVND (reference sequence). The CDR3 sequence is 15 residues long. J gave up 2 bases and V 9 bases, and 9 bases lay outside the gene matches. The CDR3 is CASKEGGMTNEKLFF. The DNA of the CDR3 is TGTGCCAGCAAGGAAGGGGGCATGACTAATGAAAAACTGTTTTTT.

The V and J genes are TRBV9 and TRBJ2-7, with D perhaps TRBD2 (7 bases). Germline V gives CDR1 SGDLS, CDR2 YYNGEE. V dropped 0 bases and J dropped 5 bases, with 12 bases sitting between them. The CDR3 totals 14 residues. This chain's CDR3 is CASSVVGGAHEQYF. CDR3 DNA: TGTGCCAGCAGCGTAGTTGGGGGGGCTCACGAGCAGTACTTC.

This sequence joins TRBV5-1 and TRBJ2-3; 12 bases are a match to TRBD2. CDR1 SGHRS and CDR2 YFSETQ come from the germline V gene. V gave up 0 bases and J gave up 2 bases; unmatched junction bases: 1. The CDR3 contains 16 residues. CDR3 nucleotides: TGCGCCAGCAGCTTGGGACTAGCGGGGGTCACAGATACGCAGTATTTT. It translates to CASSLGLAGVTDTQYF. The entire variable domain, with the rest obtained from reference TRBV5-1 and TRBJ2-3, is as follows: KAGVTQTPRYLIKTRGQQVTLSCSPISGHRSVSWYQQTPGQGLQFLFEYFSETQRNKGNFPGRFSGRQFSNSRSEMNVSTLELGDSALYLCASSLGLAGVTDTQYFGPGTRLTVL.

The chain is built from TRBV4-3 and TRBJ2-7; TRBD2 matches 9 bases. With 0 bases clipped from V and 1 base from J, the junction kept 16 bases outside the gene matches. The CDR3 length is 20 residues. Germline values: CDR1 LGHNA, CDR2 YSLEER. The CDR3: CASSQDLSSGLLAGSYEQYF. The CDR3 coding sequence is TGCGCCAGCAGCCAAGATTTAAGTTCAGGGCTGCTAGCGGGATCCTACGAGCAGTACTTC.

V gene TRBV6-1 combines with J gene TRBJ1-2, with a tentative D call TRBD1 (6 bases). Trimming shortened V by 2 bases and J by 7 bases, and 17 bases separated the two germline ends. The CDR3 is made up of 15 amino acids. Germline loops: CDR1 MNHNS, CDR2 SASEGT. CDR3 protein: CASSESTGTLGGYTF. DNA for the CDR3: TGTGCCAGCAGTGAAAGTACAGGGACCCTTGGTGGCTACACCTTC.

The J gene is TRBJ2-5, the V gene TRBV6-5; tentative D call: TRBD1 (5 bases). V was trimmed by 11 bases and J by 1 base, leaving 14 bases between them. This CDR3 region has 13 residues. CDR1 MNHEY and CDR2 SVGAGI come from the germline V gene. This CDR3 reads CAANWQGQETQYF. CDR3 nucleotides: TGTGCCGCCAATTGGCAGGGCCAAGAGACCCAGTACTTC.

CDR3 sequence: CASSRRTSGRDEQFF. CDR3 sequence (DNA): TGTGCCAGCAGTAGGCGGACTAGCGGGAGGGATGAGCAGTTCTTC. This chain uses TRBV6-2 or TRBV6-3 with TRBJ2-1; 15 bases align to TRBD2. The J segment lost 8 bases and the V segment lost 5 bases, leaving 4 bases of the junction unmatched. Germline V gives CDR1 MNHEY, CDR2 SVGEGT. The CDR3 spans 15 residues.